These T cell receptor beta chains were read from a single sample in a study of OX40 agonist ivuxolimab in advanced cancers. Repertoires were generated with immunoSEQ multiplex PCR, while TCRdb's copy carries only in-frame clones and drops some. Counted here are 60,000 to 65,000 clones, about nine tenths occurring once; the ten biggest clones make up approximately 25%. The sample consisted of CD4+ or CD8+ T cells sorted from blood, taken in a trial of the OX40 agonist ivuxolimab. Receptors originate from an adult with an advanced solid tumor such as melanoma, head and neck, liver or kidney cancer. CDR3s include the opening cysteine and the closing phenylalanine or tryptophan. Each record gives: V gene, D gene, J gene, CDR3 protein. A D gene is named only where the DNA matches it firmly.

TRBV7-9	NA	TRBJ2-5	CASMRGTQETQYF
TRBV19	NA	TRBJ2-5	CASSPLGGETQYF
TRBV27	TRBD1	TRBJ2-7	CASSIRQGSLYEQYF
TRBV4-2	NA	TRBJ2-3	CASSLTRFTDTQYF
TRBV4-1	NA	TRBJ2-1	CASSRGDSEQFF
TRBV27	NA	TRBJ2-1	CASSLLRGEQFF
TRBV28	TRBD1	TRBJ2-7	CASKETGGHEQYF
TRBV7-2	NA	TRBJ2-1	CASSLVHNEQFF
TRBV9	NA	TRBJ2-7	CASSVGGGSAYEQYF
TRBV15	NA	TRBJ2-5	CATSRLGDTHQETQYF
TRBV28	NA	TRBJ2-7	CASSSKGGPYEQYF
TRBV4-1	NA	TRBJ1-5	CASSHPGDNQPQHF
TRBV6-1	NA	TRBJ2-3	CASSGLEDTQYF
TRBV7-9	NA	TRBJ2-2	CASSHRLANTGELFF
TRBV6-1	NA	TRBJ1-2	CASSGESSLDYGYTF
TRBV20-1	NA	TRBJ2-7	CSARLREQYF
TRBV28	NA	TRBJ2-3	CASSSPLNRGWGTDTQYF
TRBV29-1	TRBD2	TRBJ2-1	CSVLLAGPNEQFF
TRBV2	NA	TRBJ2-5	CASRREGQETQYF
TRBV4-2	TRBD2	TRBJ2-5	CASSQVSDLAGFGEQYF
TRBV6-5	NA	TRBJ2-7	CASSDRSPYEQYF
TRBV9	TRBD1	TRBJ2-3	CASSVASLALGQASSDTQYF